This T cell receptor (beta chain) was recorded in a study of cytotoxic CD8 clonotypes in ibrutinib-treated CLL. Study summary: Patients attained approximately 24 partial and 2 complete responses; at median around 68 months, about 15 remained remitted while 12 progressed.

Some clones are missing from TCRdb's copy, which holds only in-frame ones; the method was immunoSEQ multiplex PCR. The sample has some 61,000 clones; about 64% are singletons. From germline, CDR1 is SGHDT and CDR2 YYEEEE. Trimming removed 4 bases from V and 3 bases from J, with 13 bases in between. The CDR3 runs to 14 residues. The table lists this clone with a count of one. The TCR comes from a human donor with chronic lymphocytic leukemia. The sequencing here drew on PBMCs, taken after 12 months of ibrutinib treatment. The genes are TRBV5-6 and TRBJ1-1; D not resolved. The CDR3 DNA reads TGTGCCAGCAGCCCCGGCCCGGCGTACACTGAAGCTTTCTTT. Amino acid sequence: CASSPGPAYTEAFF.